The present entry profiles one TCR beta chain with its context. Profiling of TCR beta VDJ combinations and CDR3 sequences used genomic DNA as template. One entry per CDR3 protein results from TCRdb running MiXCR on the reads. The data show 180,000 or so distinct CDR3 sequences, with around half seen just once and more than 0.85% held by the top ten. This record belongs to a study of CD8+CD57+ T cells in acquired aplastic anemia. CD8+CD57+ cell expansion, shown by flow cytometry, had occurred in the patients selected for sequencing. The germline V gene has CDR1 SGHVS and CDR2 FNYEAQ. V shed 0 bases and J 3 bases; nucleotides not matched to a gene: 1. The CDR3 runs to 14 residues.

The chain is built from TRBV7-6 and TRBJ1-1, with 7 bases that match TRBD1. The source is a human donor with aplastic anemia. Sequencing used sorted CD4+, CD8+, or CD8+CD57+ T cells (not recorded which) from PBMCs. The CDR3, as DNA: TGTGCCAGCAGCTTAGCGGGACAGCACACTGAAGCTTTCTTT. This gives the protein CASSLAGQHTEAFF. Supplemented by reference TRBV7-6 and TRBJ1-1, the full variable domain reads GAGVSQSPRYKVTKRGQDVALRCDPISGHVSLYWYRQALGQGPEFLTYFNYEAQQDKSGLPNDRFSAERPEGSISTLTIQRTEQRDSAMYRCASSLAGQHTEAFFGQGTRLTVV.